What follows describes a single T cell receptor (beta chain). Germline values: CDR1 MGHDK, CDR2 SYGVNS. The ends were cut back, 1 base at V and 9 bases at J, with 12 bases in the middle. The CDR3 extends over 13 amino acids. Only in-frame clones appear in the TCRdb table, and some are missing; sequencing was by immunoSEQ multiplex PCR. This repertoire shows hundreds of thousands of clones, more than 75% found once; its top ten account for 2% to 3%. This entry is derived from a study of cytomegalovirus exposure and HLA in healthy donors. Material for sequencing was PBMCs. The V gene is TRBV25-1, the J gene TRBJ1-2; TRBD1 is a possible D gene (5 bases). This TCR came from a man younger than 35 in good health and CMV-seronegative. CDR3 nucleotides: TGTGCCAGCAGTGAATCCTGGGAGGGGAGCTACACCTTC. This sequence encodes CASSESWEGSYTF.